Sequencing of this TCR beta chain was carried out in a study of cytomegalovirus exposure and HLA in healthy donors. The study, taken as a whole, reports: Researchers reported that a few CMV-associated chains were confirmed in vitro as CMV antigen-specific.

Use of 60 Vbeta and 13 Jbeta primers characterized the PCR. Profiled with immunoSEQ multiplex PCR; TCRdb holds only in-frame clones, not every one. The sample contains 100,000 to 150,000 clones, 75% of which appear only once. CDR1 SGHDN and CDR2 FVKESK come from the germline V gene. There are 14 residues in the CDR3. Deletions cut 2 bases from V and 9 bases from J, with 14 bases between. For this clone: What it binds is not known.

This receptor was taken from a woman aged 45-60 years in good health and CMV-seronegative. This chain links TRBV14 with TRBJ2-1; D perhaps matches TRBD1 (5 bases). The sequencing input was PBMCs. The CDR3 bases are TGTGCCAGCAGCCAAAGCAGGGAACTAAGTGAGCAGTTCTTC. As protein: CASSQSRELSEQFF.